This entry features one T cell receptor (beta chain) sequence. Its binding antigen is unknown. No base quality values were provided; no much bigger clone lies one nucleotide off. The sample belongs to a study of control samples from healthy donors and cancer patients (dated by TCRdb to 2020 to 2022). Deletion took 3 bases off V and 8 bases off J, with a span of 13 bases between the germline ends. The CDR3 covers 13 residues, taking in both the cysteine and the phenylalanine. Only the CDR3 part of the read is kept: 39 bases, read in frame from the first base. The germline V gene (reference sequence) gives CDR1 as LNHDA and CDR2 as SQIVND. The library was obtained by the immunoSEQ multiplex PCR assay. In its TCRdb copy, this immuneACCESS table keeps in-frame sequences only and misses some clones. Where compared with another copy, unresolved V genes explain less than half of these, and the others have no known cause. Across this sample there are about 100,000 clones, with more than 75% seen only once. 15% to 20% of the sample is in the top ten clones.

This receptor was identified in a woman in her forties or fifties in good health. The sample consisted of blood. The chain was built from TRBV19 and TRBJ1-2; TRBD1 might be the D gene, on 5 matching bases. The CDR3 in this case is CASSMQGLWGYTF. The nucleotide sequence is TGTGCCAGTAGTATGCAGGGCCTTTGGGGCTACACCTTC. The reference TRBV19 and TRBJ1-2 proteins fill in what lies around the CDR3, so the full variable domain reads DGGITQSPKYLFRKEGQNVTLSCEQNLNHDAMYWYRQDPGQGLRLIYYSQIVNDFQKGDIAEGYSVSREKKESFPLTVTSAQKNPTAFYLCASSMQGLWGYTFGSGTRLTVV.